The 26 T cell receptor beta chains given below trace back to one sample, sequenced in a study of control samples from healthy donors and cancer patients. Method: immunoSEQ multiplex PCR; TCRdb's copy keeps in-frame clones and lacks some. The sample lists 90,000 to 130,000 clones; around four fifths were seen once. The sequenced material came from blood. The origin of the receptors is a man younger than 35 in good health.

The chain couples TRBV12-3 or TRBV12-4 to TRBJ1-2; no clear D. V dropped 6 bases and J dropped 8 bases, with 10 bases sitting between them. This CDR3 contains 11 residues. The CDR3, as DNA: TGTGCCAGCAGGATTAAAGGAGGCTACACCTTC. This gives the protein CASRIKGGYTF.

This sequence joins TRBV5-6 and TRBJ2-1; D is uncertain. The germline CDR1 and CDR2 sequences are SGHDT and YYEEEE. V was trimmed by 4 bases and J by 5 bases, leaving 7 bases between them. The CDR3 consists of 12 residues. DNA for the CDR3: TGTGCCAGCAGCCCGAACCACAATGAGCAGTTCTTC. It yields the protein CASSPNHNEQFF. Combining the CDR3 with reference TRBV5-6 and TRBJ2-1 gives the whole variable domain DAGVTQSPTHLIKTRGQQVTLRCSPKSGHDTVSWYQQALGQGPQFIFQYYEEEERQRGNFPDRFSGHQFPNYSSELNVNALLLGDSALYLCASSPNHNEQFFGPGTRLTVL.

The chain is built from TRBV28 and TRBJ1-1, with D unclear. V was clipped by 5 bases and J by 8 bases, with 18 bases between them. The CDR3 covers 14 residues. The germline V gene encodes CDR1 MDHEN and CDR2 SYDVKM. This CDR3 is CASSQNMDRREAFF. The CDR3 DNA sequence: TGTGCCAGCAGTCAAAACATGGACCGTCGGGAAGCTTTCTTT.

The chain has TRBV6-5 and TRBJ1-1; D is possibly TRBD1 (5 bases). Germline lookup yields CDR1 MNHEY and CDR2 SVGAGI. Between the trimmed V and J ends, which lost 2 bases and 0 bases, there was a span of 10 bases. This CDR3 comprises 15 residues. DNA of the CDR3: TGTGCCAGCAGTTACATCGGGACGGTGAACACTGAAGCTTTCTTT. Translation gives CASSYIGTVNTEAFF.

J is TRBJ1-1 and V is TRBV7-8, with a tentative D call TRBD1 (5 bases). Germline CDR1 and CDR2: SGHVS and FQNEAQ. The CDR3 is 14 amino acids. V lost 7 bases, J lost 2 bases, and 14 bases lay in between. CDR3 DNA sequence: TGTGCCAGCACCCTGGGGGGGAGAAACACTGAAGCTTTCTTT. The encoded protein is CASTLGGRNTEAFF. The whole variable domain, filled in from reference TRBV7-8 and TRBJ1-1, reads GAGVSQSPRYKVAKRGQDVALRCDPISGHVSLFWYQQALGQGPEFLTYFQNEAQLDKSGLPSDRFFAERPEGSVSTLKIQRTQQEDSAVYLCASTLGGRNTEAFFGQGTRLTVV.

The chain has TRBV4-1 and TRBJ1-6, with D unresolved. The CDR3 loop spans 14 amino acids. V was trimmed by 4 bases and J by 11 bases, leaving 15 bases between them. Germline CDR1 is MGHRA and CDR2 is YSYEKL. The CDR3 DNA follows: TGCGCCAGCAGCCCTGGGGAGACACTAGCACCCCTCCACTTT. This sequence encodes CASSPGETLAPLHF.

The CDR3 reads CASSISGYGGELFF. In nucleotides, the CDR3 is TGCGCCAGCAGCATATCGGGCTATGGCGGGGAGCTGTTTTTT. This chain links TRBV5-1 with TRBJ2-2, with no clear D. V lost 4 bases and J lost 7, with 14 bases in between. The CDR3 is made up of 14 amino acids. Germline loops: CDR1 SGHRS, CDR2 YFSETQ.

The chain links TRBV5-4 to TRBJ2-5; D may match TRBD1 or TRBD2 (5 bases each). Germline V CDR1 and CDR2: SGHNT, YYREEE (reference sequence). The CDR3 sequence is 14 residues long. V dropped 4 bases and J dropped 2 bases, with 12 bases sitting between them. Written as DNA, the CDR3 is TGTGCCAGCAGCCGGGGCAGCCAACAAGAGACCCAGTACTTC. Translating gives CASSRGSQQETQYF.

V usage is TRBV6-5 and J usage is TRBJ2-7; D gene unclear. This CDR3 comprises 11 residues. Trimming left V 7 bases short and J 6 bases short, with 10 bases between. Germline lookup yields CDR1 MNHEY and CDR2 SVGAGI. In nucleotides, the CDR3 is TGTGCCAGCACGTTCCGGGCCGAGCAGTACTTC. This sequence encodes CASTFRAEQYF.

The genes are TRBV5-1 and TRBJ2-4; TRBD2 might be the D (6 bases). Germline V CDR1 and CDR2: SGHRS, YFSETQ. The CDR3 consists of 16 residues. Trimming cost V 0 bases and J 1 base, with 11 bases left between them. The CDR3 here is CASSLVLADAKNIQYF. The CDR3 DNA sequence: TGCGCCAGCAGCTTGGTACTAGCCGACGCCAAAAACATTCAGTACTTC.

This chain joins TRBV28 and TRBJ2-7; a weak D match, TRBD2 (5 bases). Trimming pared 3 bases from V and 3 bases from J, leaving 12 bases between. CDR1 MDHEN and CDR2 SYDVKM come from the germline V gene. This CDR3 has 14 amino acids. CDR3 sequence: CASSFEGTVYEQYV. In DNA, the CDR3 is TGTGCCAGCAGTTTTGAGGGAACGGTCTACGAGCAGTACGTC.

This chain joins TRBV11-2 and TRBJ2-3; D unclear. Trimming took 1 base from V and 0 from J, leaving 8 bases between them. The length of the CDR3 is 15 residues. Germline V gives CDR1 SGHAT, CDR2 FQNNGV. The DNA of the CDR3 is TGTGCCAGCAGCTTAGGAACGGTGAGCACAGATACGCAGTATTTT. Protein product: CASSLGTVSTDTQYF.

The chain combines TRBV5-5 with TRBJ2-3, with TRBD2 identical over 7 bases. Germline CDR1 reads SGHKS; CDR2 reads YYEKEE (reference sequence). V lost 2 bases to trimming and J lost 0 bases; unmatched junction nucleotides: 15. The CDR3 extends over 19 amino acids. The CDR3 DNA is TGTGCCAGCAGCTTAGGGAGGATTGTTGGCGGGGGTAGCACAGATACGCAGTATTTT. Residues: CASSLGRIVGGGSTDTQYF.

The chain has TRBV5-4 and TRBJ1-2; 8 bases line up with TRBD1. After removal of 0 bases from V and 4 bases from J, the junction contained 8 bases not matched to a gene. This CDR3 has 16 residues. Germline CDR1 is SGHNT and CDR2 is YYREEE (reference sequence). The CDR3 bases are TGTGCCAGCAGCTTGGCCGGGACAGGATCGCTCTATGGCTACACCTTC. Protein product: CASSLAGTGSLYGYTF. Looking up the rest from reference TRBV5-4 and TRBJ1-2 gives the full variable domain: ETGVTQSPTHLIKTRGQQVTLRCSSQSGHNTVSWYQQALGQGPQFIFQYYREEENGRGNFPPRFSGLQFPNYSSELNVNALELDDSALYLCASSLAGTGSLYGYTFGSGTRLTVV.

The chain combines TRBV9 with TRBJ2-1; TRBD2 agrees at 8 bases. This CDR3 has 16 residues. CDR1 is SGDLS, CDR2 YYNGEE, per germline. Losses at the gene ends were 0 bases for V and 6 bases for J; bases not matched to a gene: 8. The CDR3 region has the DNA TGTGCCAGCAGCGTAGAAGGGGCGGGGGGTAGCAATGAGCAGTTCTTC. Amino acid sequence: CASSVEGAGGSNEQFF.

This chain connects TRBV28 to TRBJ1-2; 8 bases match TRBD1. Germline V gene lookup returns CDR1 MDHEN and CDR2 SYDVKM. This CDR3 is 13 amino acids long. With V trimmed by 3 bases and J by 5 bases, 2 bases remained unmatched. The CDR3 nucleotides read TGTGCCAGCAGTTTTAGACAGGGGTATGGCTACACCTTC. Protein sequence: CASSFRQGYGYTF.

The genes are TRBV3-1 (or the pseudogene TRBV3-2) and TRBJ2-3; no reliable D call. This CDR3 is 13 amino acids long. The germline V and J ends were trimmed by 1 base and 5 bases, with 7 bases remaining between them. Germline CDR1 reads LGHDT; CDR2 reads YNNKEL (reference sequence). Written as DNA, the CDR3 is TGTGCCAGCAGCCAAGCTGTGGTAGATACGCAGTATTTT. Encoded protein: CASSQAVVDTQYF.

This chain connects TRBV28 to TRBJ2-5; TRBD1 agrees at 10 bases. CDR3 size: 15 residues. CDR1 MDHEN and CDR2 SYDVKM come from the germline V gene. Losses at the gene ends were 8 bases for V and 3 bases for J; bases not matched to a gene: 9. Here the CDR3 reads CASLHSGTGEETQYF. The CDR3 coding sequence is TGTGCCAGCCTCCACTCTGGGACAGGGGAAGAGACCCAGTACTTC.

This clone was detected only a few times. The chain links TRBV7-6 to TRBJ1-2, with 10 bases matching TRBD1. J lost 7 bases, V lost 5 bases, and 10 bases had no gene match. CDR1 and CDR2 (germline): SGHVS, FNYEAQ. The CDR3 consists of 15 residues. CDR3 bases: TGTGCCAGCAGCCTATCGTCCCGGGACAGGGGTGGCTACACCTTC. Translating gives CASSLSSRDRGGYTF.

CDR3 sequence (DNA): TGTGCCAGCAGCAAAACAGGGGGCCCCTACAATGAGCAGTTCTTC. Translation gives CASSKTGGPYNEQFF. The gene calls are TRBV9 and TRBJ2-1; 9 bases are shared with TRBD1. The CDR3 totals 15 residues. V lost 4 bases and J lost 2; bases outside the gene matches: 4. Germline assignment: CDR1 SGDLS and CDR2 YYNGEE.

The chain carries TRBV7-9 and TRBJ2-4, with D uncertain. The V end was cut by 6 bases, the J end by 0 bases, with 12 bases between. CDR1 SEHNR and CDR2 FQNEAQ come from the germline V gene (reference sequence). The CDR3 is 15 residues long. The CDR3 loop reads CASSSDRIAKNIQYF. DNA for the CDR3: TGTGCCAGCAGTTCAGACCGCATAGCCAAAAACATTCAGTACTTC.

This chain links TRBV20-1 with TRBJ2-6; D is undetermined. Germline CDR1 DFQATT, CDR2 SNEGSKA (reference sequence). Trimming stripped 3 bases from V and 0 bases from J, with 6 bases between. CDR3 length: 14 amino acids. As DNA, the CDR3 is TGCAGTGCTAGTAGGAACTCTGGGGCCAACGTCCTGACTTTC. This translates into CSASRNSGANVLTF.

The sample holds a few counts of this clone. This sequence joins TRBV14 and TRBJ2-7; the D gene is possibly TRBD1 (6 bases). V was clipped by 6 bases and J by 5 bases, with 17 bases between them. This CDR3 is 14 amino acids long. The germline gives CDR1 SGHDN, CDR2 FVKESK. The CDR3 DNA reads TGTGCCAGCAGTCTAGACGGACAGAGGAACGAGCAGTACTTC. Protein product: CASSLDGQRNEQYF. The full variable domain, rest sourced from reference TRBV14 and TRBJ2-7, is EAGVTQFPSHSVIEKGQTVTLRCDPISGHDNLYWYRRVMGKEIKFLLHFVKESKQDESGMPNNRFLAERTGGTYSTLKVQPAELEDSGVYFCASSLDGQRNEQYFGPGTRLTVT.

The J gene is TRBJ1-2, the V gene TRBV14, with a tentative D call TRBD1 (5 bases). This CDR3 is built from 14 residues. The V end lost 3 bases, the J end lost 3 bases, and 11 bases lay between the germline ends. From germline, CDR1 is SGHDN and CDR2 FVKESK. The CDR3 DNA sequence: TGTGCCAGCAGCCAGACAGACAACTACTATGGCTACACCTTC. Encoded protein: CASSQTDNYYGYTF.

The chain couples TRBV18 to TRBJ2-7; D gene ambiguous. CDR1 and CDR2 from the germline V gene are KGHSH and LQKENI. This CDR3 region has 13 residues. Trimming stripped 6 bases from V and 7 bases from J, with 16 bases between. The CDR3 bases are TGTGCCAGCTCCAACCAGGCAACCTTTGAGCAGTACTTC. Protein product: CASSNQATFEQYF.

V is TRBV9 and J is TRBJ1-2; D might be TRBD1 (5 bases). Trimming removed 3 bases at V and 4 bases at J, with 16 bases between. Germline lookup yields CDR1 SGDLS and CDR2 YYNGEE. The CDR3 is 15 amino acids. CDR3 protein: CASSEGPAGTYGYTF. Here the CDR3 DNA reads TGTGCCAGCAGCGAGGGGCCGGCGGGTACCTATGGCTACACCTTC. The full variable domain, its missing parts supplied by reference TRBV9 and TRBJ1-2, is DSGVTQTPKHLITATGQRVTLRCSPRSGDLSVYWYQQSLDQGLQFLIQYYNGEERAKGNILERFSAQQFPDLHSELNLSSLELGDSALYFCASSEGPAGTYGYTFGSGTRLTVV.